The clone carrying this T cell receptor (beta chain) came up once. Its antigen is unknown. The record originates from a study of T cell responses to AZD1222 COVID-19 vaccine. Whole-study results and caveats: Clonal diversity was possibly underestimated, and the donors were mostly white British, with more females. Of spike-specific TCRs, nearly half reportedly target regions left unmutated in variants.

Trimming shortened V by 5 bases and J by 2 bases, and 10 bases separated the two germline ends. CDR1 is SEHNR and CDR2 is FQNEAQ in the germline V gene (reference sequence). The CDR3 sequence is 13 residues long. The repertoire was sequenced with immunoSEQ multiplex PCR; TCRdb's copy has only in-frame clones and lacks some. The sample yields some 130,000 clones, about 93% seen once. This sequence originates from an adult who received the AZD1222 COVID-19 vaccine. The input for sequencing was peripheral blood, taken 28 days after the second AZD1222 dose. The chain is built from TRBV7-9 and TRBJ2-7, with D possibly matching TRBD1 (6 bases). CDR3 bases: TGTGCCAGCAGCCTCCCAGGGGCCTACGAGCAGTACTTC. It encodes CASSLPGAYEQYF.